The 8 T cell receptor beta chains reported below all come from one sample, sequenced in a study of patients and donors after allogeneic stem cell transplantation (dated by TCRdb to 2018 to 2020). Library generation was performed with RT-PCR. These reads were obtained on a NextSeq 550. TCRdb redid the processing of the public reads, applying fastp at Q25 and MiXCR, and retained in-frame beta chains. Each entry is one CDR3 protein sequence, shown with its most common DNA and genes. The table for this sample lists some 880,000 distinct CDR3 sequences; about 20% of them were counted only once. The biggest ten clones account for 6% of the sample. The sequenced sample was blood, either unsorted or a sorted T cell fraction (not recorded which). All receptors come from a human donor who was either an allogeneic HSCT recipient or a stem cell or donor lymphocyte infusion donor (not recorded which). It is not recorded whose cells these are; they may come from a transplant donor.

J is TRBJ1-1 and V is TRBV10-3, with a weak D call TRBD1 (6 bases). Trimming took off 4 bases at V and 1 base at J, with 19 bases between the two ends. CDR3 length: 17 amino acids. The germline CDR1 and CDR2 sequences are ENHRY and SYGVKD. The CDR3 sequence: CAISARRGAVGNTEAFF. CDR3 sequence (DNA): TGTGCCATCAGTGCCCGGCGGGGGGCGGTGGGGAACACTGAAGCTTTCTTT.

This rearrangement joins TRBV6-5 to TRBJ1-1; D remains ambiguous. CDR1 is MNHEY, CDR2 SVGAGI, per germline. V was cut by 2 bases and J by 0 bases, with 10 bases left in between. The CDR3 runs 15 residues. CDR3 coding DNA: TGTGCCAGCAGTTACGACGGGTATTTGAACACTGAAGCTTTCTTT. Amino acids: CASSYDGYLNTEAFF.

This clonotype was seen only a few times. The chain couples TRBV2 to TRBJ1-2; D ambiguous. This CDR3 has 14 residues. Trimming cost V 1 base and J 8 bases, with 14 bases left between them. In germline, CDR1 is SNHLY, CDR2 FYNNEI. The DNA of the CDR3 is TGTGCCAGCAGTGAAGGCGGCCTTAGATGGGGCTACACCTTC. Protein: CASSEGGLRWGYTF.

This clonotype appeared a few times. The genes are TRBV20-1 and TRBJ2-3; tentatively, D is TRBD1 or TRBD2 (5 bases each). CDR1 is DFQATT and CDR2 is SNEGSKA in the germline V gene (reference sequence). Trimming took 6 bases from V and 4 from J, leaving 14 bases between them. The CDR3 sequence is 13 residues long. CDR3 bases: TGCAGTGCGAGGGACCGGGCGGCAGATACGCAGTATTTT. It is translated as CSARDRAADTQYF.

This clonotype has a handful of counts. This chain links TRBV28 with TRBJ1-2, with TRBD1 matching 10 bases. The ends lost 5 bases at V and 7 bases at J; junction bases unmatched: 7. Germline CDR1 reads MDHEN; CDR2 reads SYDVKM. The CDR3 runs to 14 residues. The CDR3 DNA follows: TGTGCCAGCAGTCCCCGGACAGGGGGTTTTGGCTACACCTTC. It is translated as CASSPRTGGFGYTF.

The V call is TRBV5-5, the J call TRBJ2-1, with TRBD2 matching 7 bases. The CDR3 length is 15 residues. The germline V gene has CDR1 SGHKS and CDR2 YYEKEE (reference sequence). The V and J ends lost 1 base and 5 bases, in that order; junction bases with no gene match: 6. The CDR3 here is CASSLPGTKNNEQFF. Here the CDR3 DNA reads TGTGCCAGCAGCTTGCCCGGGACTAAAAACAATGAGCAGTTCTTC.

The genes are TRBV24-1 and TRBJ2-5, with D maybe TRBD2 (6 bases). The CDR3 is made up of 17 amino acids. The germline CDR1 and CDR2 sequences are KGHDR and SFDVKD. The V end was cut by 1 base, the J end by 4 bases, with 18 bases between. For the CDR3, the DNA is TGTGCCACCAGTGATTTTAGCCCGGGGGTACGGGGAGAGACCCAGTACTTC. Encoded protein: CATSDFSPGVRGETQYF.

The CDR3 DNA reads TGCAGTGCTAGAGATGCGTCGCTGGGAGGGACCTACGAGCAGTACTTC. This codes for CSARDASLGGTYEQYF. This chain connects TRBV20-1 to TRBJ2-7; 7 nucleotides match TRBD2. This CDR3 has 16 amino acids. The germline V gene encodes CDR1 DFQATT and CDR2 SNEGSKA (reference sequence). The trim removed 0 bases at V and 2 bases at J, leaving 10 bases unmatched.